This T cell receptor beta chain was identified in a study of graft-versus-host responses after intestinal transplantation. Background on the study: Recipients uniformly received anti-thymocyte globulin induction, followed by tacrolimus and steroids for roughly three years. Study results and caveats: The marrow of recipients harbored GvH clones, and ileum or blood showed some of them first.

Regarding this clone: Antigen unknown.

The CDR3 totals 13 residues. V lost 4 bases and J lost 5, with 9 bases in between. Sequenced by immunoSEQ multiplex PCR; TCRdb stores in-frame clones only, minus some. The repertoire holds just over 40,000 clones, with approximately 95% as singletons. The sequences come from unstimulated CD8+ T cells sorted from spleen or lymph node cells, collected before transplant. The sequence was obtained from a human donor who was the organ donor for an intestinal transplant. The gene calls are TRBV23-1 and TRBJ2-1; the D call may be TRBD1 or TRBD2 (6 bases each). TRBV23-1 is known as an ORF, though its function is uncertain. As DNA, the CDR3 is TGCGCCAGCAGTCGGGGGGCCAACAATGAGCAGTTCTTC. Translation: CASSRGANNEQFF.